Listed here are 16 T cell receptor beta chains from one sample, sequenced in a study of monozygotic twins with inflammatory bowel disease. TCRdb re-called the 5' RACE reads; one entry per CDR3 protein, DNA not given. This table holds 350,000 to 400,000 distinct CDR3 sequences. The sequenced sample was blood. Receptors were obtained from a human donor with ulcerative colitis or Crohn's disease, or a healthy co-twin of an affected twin (not recorded which).

The rearrangement uses TRBV28 and TRBJ2-7; TCRdb calls TRBD1, which cannot be checked without DNA. The CDR3 has 15 residues. In germline, CDR1 is MDHEN, CDR2 SYDVKM. The chain's CDR3 is CASNLRDRSTYEQYF.

The CDR3 loop reads CASRAASSYEQYF. The chain couples TRBV3-1 to TRBJ2-7; TCRdb outputs TRBD2, but without DNA this stays unchecked. From germline, CDR1 is LGHDT and CDR2 YNNKEL (reference sequence). CDR3 length: 13 amino acids.

This sequence joins TRBV6-2 or TRBV6-3 and TRBJ1-1. Germline V gene sequence: CDR1 MNHEY, CDR2 SVGEGT. CDR3 size: 15 residues. This CDR3 is CASSYSTRLNTEAFF.

This chain joins TRBV20-1 and TRBJ1-2; TCRdb's D gene call, TRBD1, goes unchecked for lack of DNA. The CDR3 spans 13 residues. The germline gives CDR1 DFQATT, CDR2 SNEGSKA (reference sequence). The CDR3 reads CSAIAGTVYGYTF.

V usage is TRBV28 and J usage is TRBJ2-4; checking the TCRdb D call of TRBD1 is not possible without DNA. The CDR3 runs 16 residues. Germline lookup yields CDR1 MDHEN and CDR2 SYDVKM. CDR3 sequence: CASSTGGGLAKNIQYF.

The chain employs TRBV15 and TRBJ2-5; TCRdb outputs TRBD1, but without DNA this stays unchecked. Germline CDR1 is LNHNV and CDR2 is YYDKDF (reference sequence). The CDR3 extends over 18 amino acids. The CDR3 sequence is CATSRDRSSGTGMETQYF.

The chain has TRBV18 and TRBJ1-5; TCRdb lists TRBD1, though no DNA is available to test this call. CDR1 is KGHSH, CDR2 LQKENI, per germline. This CDR3 has 16 residues. The CDR3 reads CASSLGQGFSNQPQHF.

The V gene is TRBV4-3, the J gene TRBJ1-4; the TRBD1 assignment by TCRdb is unverifiable without DNA. Germline CDR1 is LGHNA and CDR2 is YSLEER. This CDR3 contains 16 residues. The CDR3 sequence: CASSQAPGMTNEKLFF.

J is TRBJ1-6 and V is TRBV2; TCRdb indicates TRBD1, and absent DNA this call remains unverified. The germline gives CDR1 SNHLY, CDR2 FYNNEI. This CDR3 region has 15 residues. CDR3 protein: CASSGQGTNNSPLHF.

The chain carries TRBV7-8 and TRBJ1-4. CDR3 length: 14 residues. In germline, CDR1 is SGHVS, CDR2 FQNEAQ. The CDR3 loop reads CASSLLTFNEKLFF.

V gene TRBV12-3 or TRBV12-4 combines with J gene TRBJ1-5; the TRBD1 assignment by TCRdb is unverifiable without DNA. The CDR3 sequence is 13 residues long. Here the CDR3 reads CASSPTGNQPQHF.

The chain uses TRBV7-2 and TRBJ1-5. CDR3 size: 13 residues. Germline V gives CDR1 SGHTA, CDR2 FQGNSA. This CDR3 is CASSLVWDQPQHF.

The CDR3 sequence: CASSYWARGETDTQYF. V and J are TRBV6-5 and TRBJ2-3; TCRdb calls TRBD1, which cannot be checked without DNA. Germline V CDR1 and CDR2: MNHEY, SVGAGI. The CDR3 has 16 amino acids.

This chain links TRBV12-3 or TRBV12-4 with TRBJ1-5; TCRdb names TRBD1, which stays unverified in the absence of DNA. The CDR3 runs 14 residues. CDR3 region: CASSQGASNQPQHF.

The chain recombines TRBV7-8 with TRBJ1-5; TCRdb calls TRBD1, which cannot be checked without DNA. Germline CDR1 SGHVS, CDR2 FQNEAQ. This CDR3 has 14 residues. Here the CDR3 reads CASSQTGWGQPQHF.

V and J are TRBV20-1 and TRBJ1-2; without DNA, the TCRdb call of TRBD1 cannot be checked. Germline-derived CDR1 and CDR2 are DFQATT and SNEGSKA (reference sequence). This CDR3 region has 15 residues. The CDR3 sequence: CSAPTPHRGDTGYTF.